The TCR beta chain described here comes from a study of T cell responses to AZD1222 COVID-19 vaccine. Repertoires were generated with immunoSEQ multiplex PCR, while TCRdb's copy carries only in-frame clones and drops some. The sample consists of over 100,000 clones, more than 85% of them appearing once. V lost 0 bases and J lost 12, with 19 bases in between. The CDR3 totals 15 residues. Germline V CDR1 and CDR2: KGHDR, SFDVKD. The clonotype comes from an adult in good health. The chain combines TRBV24-1 with TRBJ2-5; D assignment may be TRBD1 or TRBD2 (5 bases each). Sequenced material: peripheral blood, taken on day 0 of AZD1222 vaccination. The CDR3 DNA is TGTGCCACCAGTGATTTGGGGTCCGACGAGGGGAAAAAGTACTTC. Its protein product is CATSDLGSDEGKKYF.